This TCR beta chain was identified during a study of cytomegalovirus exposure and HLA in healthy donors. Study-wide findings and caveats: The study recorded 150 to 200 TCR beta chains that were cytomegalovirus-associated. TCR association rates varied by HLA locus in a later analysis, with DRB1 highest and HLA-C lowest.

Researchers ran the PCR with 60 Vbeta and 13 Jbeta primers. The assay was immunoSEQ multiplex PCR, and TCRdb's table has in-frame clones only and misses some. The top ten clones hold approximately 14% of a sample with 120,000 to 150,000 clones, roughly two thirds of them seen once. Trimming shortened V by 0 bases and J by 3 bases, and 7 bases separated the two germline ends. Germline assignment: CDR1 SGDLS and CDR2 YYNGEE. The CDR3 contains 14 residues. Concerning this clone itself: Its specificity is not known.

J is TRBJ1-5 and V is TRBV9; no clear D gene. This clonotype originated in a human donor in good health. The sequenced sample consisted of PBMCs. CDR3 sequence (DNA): TGTGCCAGCAGCGTAGGAGTTGACAATCAGCCCCAGCATTTT. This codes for CASSVGVDNQPQHF.